These 27 T cell receptor beta chains were all obtained from the same sample, sequenced in a study of T cells in women clearing cervical HPV infection. Sequencing was performed with immunoSEQ multiplex PCR; in TCRdb, only in-frame clones are kept and a portion is missing. This repertoire includes approximately 32,000 clones. The sequencing sample was made of blood buffy coat. These receptors all come from a woman aged 18-70 years with a cervical HPV16 infection that either progressed to CIN3+ or cleared (not recorded which).

CDR3 protein: CASSVDPRENSEQYF. CDR3 DNA (partial): TGTGCCAGCAGCGTAGACCCCAGGGAAAACTCCGAG. The rearrangement uses TRBV9 and TRBJ2-7, with D maybe TRBD1 (5 bases). The sequenced fragment ends 3 residues before the CDR3 boundary, so the rest is inferred from the germline J gene. Germline lookup yields CDR1 SGDLS and CDR2 YYNGEE. This CDR3 spans 15 amino acids. Trimming removed 0 bases from V and 6 bases from J, with 16 bases in between.

To note about this clone: The DNA ends 3 residues before the CDR3 does, and the rest of the CDR3 is filled in from the germline J gene. V is TRBV20-1 and J is TRBJ2-3, with 8 bases aligning to TRBD2. This CDR3 contains 15 residues. The germline V gene encodes CDR1 DFQATT and CDR2 SNEGSKA (reference sequence). V dropped 6 bases and J dropped 1; count of bases not matched to a gene: 9. The CDR3 bases that were read are TGCAGTGCCCAGAGCCCGCGGGGGGGCACAGATACG. Encoded protein: CSAQSPRGGTDT. The whole CDR3 sequence is CSAQSPRGGTDTQYF.

A word on this clone: The DNA ends 3 residues before the CDR3 does, and the rest of the CDR3 is filled in from the germline J gene. The rearrangement links TRBV5-1 to TRBJ1-5; a possible D gene is TRBD1 (5 bases). CDR1 and CDR2 (germline): SGHRS, YFSETQ. The CDR3 has 15 amino acids. V was cut by 0 bases and J by 3 bases, with 10 bases left in between. The CDR3 reads CASSLDGGVNQPQHF. Incomplete CDR3 DNA: TGCGCCAGCAGCTTGGATGGAGGGGTCAATCAGCCC.

On this clone itself: The observed sequence ends 3 residues before the CDR3 terminus, with the missing tail filled in from the germline J gene. The J gene is TRBJ1-2, the V gene TRBV6-2 or TRBV6-3, with D possibly TRBD1 on 5 matching bases. With 6 bases removed from V and 7 bases from J, the gap between germline ends came to 15 bases. CDR3 length equals 13 residues. Germline V gene sequence: CDR1 MNHEY, CDR2 SVGEGT. The covered CDR3 bases are TGTGCCAGCAGCCTGGGGACTTTCGGTGGC. Amino acids: CASSLGTFGG. In full, the CDR3 reads CASSLGTFGGYTF.

With regard to this clone: Read coverage stops 3 residues before the CDR3 terminus; the germline J gene supplies the remainder. The chain links TRBV6-2 or TRBV6-3 to TRBJ1-2, with a weak D call TRBD1 (6 bases). The V and J ends lost 9 bases and 1 base respectively, with 12 bases between them. CDR3 length equals 13 residues. CDR1 and CDR2 from the germline V gene are MNHEY and SVGEGT. CDR3 DNA, as far as it was read: TGTGCCAGAAATAGACAGGTTAACTATGGC. This translates into CARNRQVNYG. The complete CDR3 protein is CARNRQVNYGYTF.

Remarks on this clone: Coverage ceases 3 residues before the CDR3 finishes, and the germline J gene fills in the end. V usage is TRBV7-6 and J usage is TRBJ1-2; TRBD1 aligns across 10 bases. J lost 3 bases, V lost 5 bases, and 12 bases had no gene match. CDR3 size: 17 residues. Germline values: CDR1 SGHVS, CDR2 FNYEAQ. CDR3 DNA (partial): TGTGCCAGCAGCGCTAGACCGGTGACAGGGGGCGACTATGGC. It codes for CASSARPVTGGDYG. The CDR3 in full is CASSARPVTGGDYGYTF. Supplemented by reference TRBV7-6 and TRBJ1-2, the full variable domain reads GAGVSQSPRYKVTKRGQDVALRCDPISGHVSLYWYRQALGQGPEFLTYFNYEAQQDKSGLPNDRFSAERPEGSISTLTIQRTEQRDSAMYRCASSARPVTGGDYGYTFGSGTRLTVV.

Comments on this clone: The junction shows a germline mismatch at one end, possibly a read error. The read terminates 3 residues before the CDR3 end, so the remaining end is supplied by the germline J gene. The J gene is TRBJ1-5, the V gene TRBV2, with a tentative D call TRBD1 (5 bases). The germline gives CDR1 SNHLY, CDR2 FYNNEI. This CDR3 has 15 residues. CDR3 protein: CARSDQGSYHQPQHF. Incomplete CDR3 DNA: TGTGCCAGAAGTGATCAGGGCTCCTACCATCAGCCC.

On this clone: Read sequence stops 3 residues before the CDR3 end, and the germline J gene provides the missing end. V is TRBV30 and J is TRBJ2-7; D uncertain. Germline CDR1 reads GTSNPN; CDR2 reads SVGIG (reference sequence). The CDR3 has 15 amino acids. V lost 3 bases, J lost 4 bases, and 19 bases lay in between. CDR3 DNA, as far as it was read: TGTGCCTGGAGCGCCAGGCAGGTTGGGTCTTACGAG. Translated, it gives CAWSARQVGSYE. The CDR3 in full is CAWSARQVGSYEQYF.

In the case of this clone: The CDR3 end falls 3 residues outside the read, so it is completed with the germline J gene. This chain joins TRBV20-1 and TRBJ2-4, with D possibly being TRBD1 (6 bases). V shed 3 bases and J shed 5 bases, with 17 bases lying between them. This CDR3 is 15 amino acids long. Looked up from germline, CDR1 is DFQATT and CDR2 is SNEGSKA (reference sequence). The covered CDR3 bases are TGCAGTGCTAGGGACAGCCCGAGTAGCCAAAACATT. As protein: CSARDSPSSQNI. From start to end, the CDR3 is CSARDSPSSQNIQYF.

For this clone: At the DNA level, this CDR3 is encoded by other sequences in the same sample as well. The CDR3 region is CASRYRSSGNTIYF. The sequenced part of the CDR3 DNA is TGTGCCAGTAGATACAGGAGCTCTGGAAACACC. The chain couples TRBV19 to TRBJ1-3; D might be TRBD1 (5 bases). Coverage ceases 3 residues before the CDR3 finishes, and the germline J gene fills in the end. Germline V CDR1 and CDR2: LNHDA, SQIVND (reference sequence). The CDR3 is made up of 14 amino acids. V was clipped by 6 bases and J by 0 bases, with 9 bases between them.

The CDR3 loop reads CASSISGSLPPLHF. CDR3 DNA (partial): TGTGCCAGTAGTATATCTGGCTCCCTCCCACCC. The chain carries TRBV19 and TRBJ1-6, with D unclear. Read sequence stops 3 residues before the CDR3 end, and the germline J gene provides the missing end. Looked up from germline, CDR1 is LNHDA and CDR2 is SQIVND (reference sequence). The CDR3 consists of 14 residues. V lost 2 bases to trimming and J lost 11 bases, with 13 bases between them.

CDR3 loop: CATRGQGMKGETQYF. Partial CDR3 DNA: TGTGCCACTCGAGGACAGGGGATGAAGGGAGAGACC. This rearrangement joins TRBV15 to TRBJ2-5, with 9 bases fitting TRBD1. The read ends 3 residues before the CDR3 terminus; that terminus is restored from the germline J gene. V dropped 9 bases and J dropped 4; count of bases not matched to a gene: 12. Germline loops: CDR1 LNHNV, CDR2 YYDKDF (reference sequence). The CDR3 is made up of 15 amino acids. Together with reference TRBV15 and TRBJ2-5, the CDR3 gives the full variable domain: DAMVIQNPRYQVTQFGKPVTLSCSQTLNHNVMYWYQQKSSQAPKLLFHYYDKDFNNEADTPDNFQSRRPNTSFCFLDIRSPGLGDTAMYLCATRGQGMKGETQYFGPGTRLLVL.

Comment on this clone: With the read ending 3 residues before the CDR3 end, the germline J gene is used to fill in that end. The chain carries TRBV5-8 and TRBJ2-3; D is possibly TRBD1 (5 bases). The V end was cut by 1 base, the J end by 1 base, with 10 bases between. The CDR3 consists of 15 residues. Germline V lookup: CDR1 SGHTS, CDR2 YDEGEE. CDR3 sequence reads: CASSLQARGTDTQYF. CDR3 DNA, as far as it was read: TGTGCCAGCAGCTTGCAAGCCAGGGGCACAGATACG.

In regard to this clone: The CDR3 end falls 3 residues outside the read, so it is completed with the germline J gene. This chain joins TRBV7-9 and TRBJ1-1; D is perhaps TRBD1 (5 bases). The germline CDR1 and CDR2 sequences are SEHNR and FQNEAQ (reference sequence). The CDR3 runs 15 residues. CDR3 DNA, as far as it was read: TGTGCCACCCCGGGGAGGGGCGGGGCCTACAATGAG. This encodes CATPGRGGAYNE. The whole CDR3 is CATPGRGGAYNEAFF.

With regard to this clone: The read terminates 3 residues before the CDR3 end, so the remaining end is supplied by the germline J gene. The chain joins TRBV30 to TRBJ2-3; D gene unclear. The length of the CDR3 is 14 residues. The V and J ends lost 3 bases and 0 bases respectively, with 10 bases between them. The V gene's germline CDR1 is GTSNPN and CDR2 SVGIG (reference sequence). The CDR3 bases that were read are TGTGCCTGGAGAGGGCCCACTAGCACAGATACG. Its protein product is CAWRGPTSTDT. From start to end, the CDR3 is CAWRGPTSTDTQYF. The entire variable domain, with the rest obtained from reference TRBV30 and TRBJ2-3, is as follows: SQTIHQWPATLVQPVGSPLSLECTVEGTSNPNLYWYRQAAGRGLQLLFYSVGIGQISSEVPQNLSASRPQDRQFILSSKKLLLSDSGFYLCAWRGPTSTDTQYFGPGTRLTVL.

To note about this clone: The observed sequence ends 3 residues before the CDR3 terminus, with the missing tail filled in from the germline J gene. The gene calls are TRBV10-3 and TRBJ2-5; D might be TRBD1 or TRBD2, each matching 5 bases. The CDR3 covers 17 residues. V dropped 3 bases and J dropped 2 bases, with 19 bases sitting between them. CDR1 ENHRY and CDR2 SYGVKD come from the germline V gene. The CDR3 DNA, read in part, is TGTGCCATCAGTGAAGGGGCAGGAAGAAGAGGGCAAGAGACC. Translated, it gives CAISEGAGRRGQET. The complete CDR3 protein is CAISEGAGRRGQETQYF.

A note on this clone: The sequenced fragment ends 3 residues before the CDR3 boundary, so the rest is inferred from the germline J gene. The rearrangement links TRBV2 to TRBJ1-6, with D possibly matching TRBD1 (6 bases). CDR3 length: 13 residues. V was clipped by 7 bases and J by 7 bases, with 11 bases between them. From germline, CDR1 is SNHLY and CDR2 FYNNEI. The part of the CDR3 DNA that was read is TGTGCCAGCATGGGACAAACGAATTCACCC. Amino acid sequence: CASMGQTNSP. The full CDR3 reads CASMGQTNSPLHF. Filled out from reference TRBV2 and TRBJ1-6, the complete variable domain reads EPEVTQTPSHQVTQMGQEVILRCVPISNHLYFYWYRQILGQKVEFLVSFYNNEISEKSEIFDDQFSVERPDGSNFTLKIRSTKLEDSAMYFCASMGQTNSPLHFGNGTRLTVT.

Notes on this clone: The read ends 3 residues early relative to the CDR3; the germline J gene fills the gap. The chain couples TRBV12-3 or TRBV12-4 to TRBJ2-7; the match to TRBD2 covers 13 bases. This CDR3 has 15 residues. J gave up 6 bases and V 5 bases, and 7 bases lay outside the gene matches. CDR3 protein: CASSPRTSGGSEQYF. The CDR3 bases that were read are TGTGCCAGCAGTCCCCGGACTAGCGGGGGTAGCGAG.

On this clone: The CDR3 end lies 3 residues beyond the end of the read and is filled in from the germline J gene. The rearrangement links TRBV6-2 or TRBV6-3 to TRBJ2-1, with unresolved D. V was pared by 6 bases and J by 6 bases, with 15 bases between. Germline V gene sequence: CDR1 MNHEY, CDR2 SVGEGT. The CDR3 covers 14 residues. The CDR3 here is CASRHSSRGNEQFF. Partial CDR3 DNA: TGTGCCAGCAGGCACTCGTCTAGAGGCAATGAG.

As concerns this clone: The CDR3 is cut off 3 residues early in the read; its end comes from the germline J gene. The genes are TRBV20-1 and TRBJ2-5, with 8 bases matching TRBD2. The CDR3 extends over 15 amino acids. V dropped 5 bases and J dropped 5; count of bases not matched to a gene: 13. Germline CDR1 reads DFQATT; CDR2 reads SNEGSKA (reference sequence). The sequenced CDR3 bases are TGCAGTGCTCCGATTCCGGGGGGGCTAGGGGAGACC. Its translation is CSAPIPGGLGET. The full CDR3 reads CSAPIPGGLGETQYF.

With regard to this clone: The sequence runs out 3 residues before the end of the CDR3; the remainder is reconstructed from the germline J gene. This chain connects TRBV5-1 to TRBJ2-5; tentatively, D is TRBD2 (6 bases). The CDR3 loop spans 14 amino acids. From germline, CDR1 is SGHRS and CDR2 YFSETQ. Trimming cost V 7 bases and J 3 bases, with 16 bases left between them. The CDR3: CASSEGLLKETQYF. CDR3 DNA, as far as it was read: TGCGCCAGCTCCGAGGGACTTTTGAAAGAGACC.

On this clone: The DNA ends 3 residues before the CDR3 does, and the rest of the CDR3 is filled in from the germline J gene. V usage is TRBV5-8 and J usage is TRBJ2-1; 8 bases are shared with TRBD2. CDR3 length: 14 residues. J lost 6 bases, V lost 6 bases, and 8 bases had no gene match. Germline loops: CDR1 SGHTS, CDR2 YDEGEE. The chain's CDR3 is CASTVGGAPNEQFF. CDR3 DNA (partial): TGTGCCAGCACCGTCGGGGGGGCCCCCAATGAG. Full variable domain (missing parts from reference TRBV5-8 and TRBJ2-1): EAGVTQSPTHLIKTRGQQATLRCSPISGHTSVYWYQQALGLGLQFLLWYDEGEERNRGNFPPRFSGRQFPNYSSELNVNALELEDSALYLCASTVGGAPNEQFFGPGTRLTVL.

CDR3 DNA (partial): TGTGCCAGCAGGGGACAGGGGTCTCAGGCAGATACG. It encodes CASRGQGSQADT. The entire CDR3 protein is CASRGQGSQADTQYF. The V gene is TRBV12-3 or TRBV12-4, the J gene TRBJ2-3; TRBD1 aligns across 10 bases. With the read ending 3 residues before the CDR3 end, the germline J gene is used to fill in that end. Germline trimming cut 6 bases from V and 4 bases from J; bases unmatched to any gene: 7. There are 15 residues in the CDR3.

In regard to this clone: The read ends 3 residues shy of where the CDR3 ends; the end is completed using the germline J gene. The rearrangement uses TRBV30 and TRBJ1-2; D possibly corresponds to TRBD1 (5 bases). The CDR3 is made up of 13 amino acids. CDR1 and CDR2 from the germline V gene are GTSNPN and SVGIG (reference sequence). The sequenced part of the CDR3 DNA is TGTGCCTGGATTCCAGGGAGACCAGATACC. It translates to CAWIPGRPDT. The entire CDR3 protein is CAWIPGRPDTYTF.

To note about this clone: The CDR3 goes on 3 residues after the read ends, and that part is filled in from the germline J gene. V usage is TRBV30 and J usage is TRBJ2-3; D is uncertain. The V end was cut by 0 bases, the J end by 4 bases, with 5 bases between. This CDR3 comprises 12 residues. Germline CDR1 reads GTSNPN; CDR2 reads SVGIG (reference sequence). CDR3 amino acids: CAWSVQADTQYF. CDR3 DNA, as far as it was read: TGTGCCTGGAGTGTTCAGGCAGATACG.

The CDR3 DNA, read in part, is TGTGCCAGCACCATAATAGGTGCCGGGACAGGGGTCGTCGAG. This sequence encodes CASTIIGAGTGVVE. The CDR3 reads in full as CASTIIGAGTGVVEQYF. This chain links TRBV12-3 or TRBV12-4 with TRBJ2-7, with 10 bases that match TRBD1. The observed sequence ends 3 residues before the CDR3 terminus, with the missing tail filled in from the germline J gene. The CDR3 is made up of 17 amino acids. The V and J ends lost 7 bases and 6 bases, in that order; junction bases with no gene match: 18.

A note on this clone: Read coverage stops 3 residues before the CDR3 terminus; the germline J gene supplies the remainder. This rearrangement joins TRBV19 to TRBJ2-2, with TRBD2 identical over 7 bases. CDR1 is LNHDA, CDR2 SQIVND, per germline (reference sequence). Trimming cost V 8 bases and J 2 bases; bases outside gene matches: 5. The CDR3 runs 14 residues. Partial CDR3 DNA: TGTGCCAGTCGCGGGGGTCGAAACACCGGGGAG. This translates into CASRGGRNTGE. The full CDR3 protein reads CASRGGRNTGELFF.